This TCR beta chain appears in the sequencing data of a study of graft-versus-host responses after intestinal transplantation. A word on this clone: Its antigen is not known.

Only in-frame clones appear in the TCRdb table, and some are missing; sequencing was by immunoSEQ multiplex PCR. The sample lists tens of thousands of clones, nearly 90% occurring once. The source of this sequence is a human donor who was the organ donor for an intestinal transplant. Material: unstimulated CD8+ T cells sorted from spleen or lymph node cells, obtained before transplant.

In DNA form, the CDR3 reads TGTGCCAGCAGCTTGGCGGAGACCCAGTACTTC. This gives the protein CASSLAETQYF. V gene TRBV5-6 combines with J gene TRBJ2-5; the D is unclear. From germline, CDR1 is SGHDT and CDR2 YYEEEE. The germline V and J ends were trimmed by 0 bases and 5 bases, with 2 bases remaining between them. CDR3 length: 11 amino acids.